The next 9 T cell receptor beta chains were all read from a single sample in a study of CD8 T cells in Susac syndrome. Random hexamers were used to reverse transcribe an amount of roughly 0.5 to 1 ug RNA. Each CDR3 protein is one row after TCRdb ran MiXCR on the immunoSEQ multiplex PCR reads. The table lists roughly 76,000 distinct CDR3 sequences, roughly 92% of them singletons. Sequences were obtained from CD8+ T cells from PBMCs. The receptor set was obtained from a human donor with Susac syndrome.

The chain is built from TRBV5-6 and TRBJ1-5, with a possible D match to TRBD1 (5 bases). This CDR3 is built from 16 residues. V shed 4 bases and J shed 5 bases, with 19 bases lying between them. CDR1 and CDR2 (germline): SGHDT, YYEEEE. The CDR3 nucleotides read TGTGCCAGCAGCCGGGGTGGGGAAGGGACGGATCAGCCCCAGCATTTT. Encoded protein: CASSRGGEGTDQPQHF.

V usage is TRBV15 and J usage is TRBJ2-1; 8 positions match TRBD1. After removal of 8 bases from V and 6 bases from J, the junction contained 6 bases not matched to a gene. The germline CDR1 and CDR2 sequences are LNHNV and YYDKDF (reference sequence). The CDR3 sequence is 13 residues long. CDR3 sequence: CATDRGGGNEQFF. The CDR3 nucleotides read TGTGCCACCGACAGGGGTGGAGGCAATGAGCAGTTCTTC.

J is TRBJ2-5 and V is TRBV20-1, with 7 bases identical to TRBD1. This CDR3 spans 14 amino acids. J gave up 2 bases and V 2 bases, and 5 bases lay outside the gene matches. Germline-derived CDR1 and CDR2 are DFQATT and SNEGSKA (reference sequence). The CDR3 DNA follows: TGCAGTGCTAGACACCGGGACAGACAAGAGACCCAGTACTTC. Translation: CSARHRDRQETQYF.

This rearrangement joins TRBV20-1 to TRBJ2-3, with D unclear. Trimming took 2 bases from V and 4 from J, leaving 10 bases between them. Germline V lookup: CDR1 DFQATT, CDR2 SNEGSKA (reference sequence). The CDR3 is 13 amino acids. The CDR3 nucleotides read TGCAGTGCTAGATGGCCAGAGGCAGATACGCAGTATTTT. Protein sequence: CSARWPEADTQYF.

The rearrangement uses TRBV6-2 or TRBV6-3 and TRBJ1-2; tentatively, D is TRBD1 (5 bases). Trimming stripped 2 bases from V and 3 bases from J, with 13 bases between. The CDR3 loop spans 15 amino acids. The germline V gene encodes CDR1 MNHEY and CDR2 SVGEGT. The CDR3 bases are TGTGCCAGCAGTTACCAGGGACGGATCCACTATGGCTACACCTTC. Translation gives CASSYQGRIHYGYTF.

This rearrangement joins TRBV11-1 to TRBJ1-2; D is unresolved. CDR3 length: 13 amino acids. V dropped 3 bases and J dropped 4 bases, with 9 bases sitting between them. Germline V gene data show CDR1 as SGHAT and CDR2 as FQDESV (reference sequence). The CDR3: CASSFVTGYGYTF. The CDR3 bases are TGTGCCAGCAGCTTTGTGACGGGCTATGGCTACACCTTC.

The chain is built from TRBV2 and TRBJ2-3; no firm D call. In germline, CDR1 is SNHLY, CDR2 FYNNEI. The V end was cut by 3 bases, the J end by 2 bases, with 6 bases between. The CDR3 contains 13 residues. In DNA form, the CDR3 reads TGTGCCAGCAGTGAGGGTTTCACAGATACGCAGTATTTT. This gives the protein CASSEGFTDTQYF.

This clonotype was observed once. CDR3 nucleotide sequence: TGTGCCAGCAGGTTGTTGGGGACCCAGTACTTC. Translated, it gives CASRLLGTQYF. The genes are TRBV28 and TRBJ2-5; D unclear. Deletions cut 6 bases from V and 7 bases from J, with 9 bases between. Germline V gene lookup returns CDR1 MDHEN and CDR2 SYDVKM. The CDR3 covers 11 residues.

This chain joins TRBV12-3 or TRBV12-4 and TRBJ2-5; D may match TRBD1 or TRBD2 (6 bases each). Trimming pared 1 base from V and 4 bases from J, leaving 10 bases between. The CDR3 sequence is 14 residues long. CDR3 region: CASSLDGGRETQYF. DNA for the CDR3: TGTGCCAGCAGTTTAGATGGGGGGCGAGAGACCCAGTACTTC.